The 10 T cell receptor beta chains listed next were all sequenced from one sample in a study of T cells expressing NK-cell markers. TCRdb reprocessed the 5' RACE reads; each CDR3 protein has one entry and no DNA is given. The sample has roughly 420,000 distinct CDR3 sequences, and its top ten clones hold approximately 7%. Specimen: blood T cells: a sorted CD56 or NKG2C T cell subset, CD4+ or CD8+ T cells, or bulk PBMC T cells (not recorded which). The receptors shown here come from a woman aged 18 to 75 in good health.

The V call is TRBV20-1, the J call TRBJ2-3; TCRdb returns TRBD2, unconfirmable since there is no DNA. Germline lookup yields CDR1 DFQATT and CDR2 SNEGSKA (reference sequence). CDR3 size: 15 residues. This CDR3 is CSATGLAGGPDTQYF.

The chain couples TRBV4-1 to TRBJ2-1; the TCRdb D gene call, TRBD1, has no DNA to confirm it. The germline gives CDR1 MGHRA, CDR2 YSYEKL. CDR3 length: 21 residues. This chain's CDR3 is CASSQNPGMTRLVSSYNEQFF.

The chain employs TRBV21-1 and TRBJ2-5; TCRdb lists TRBD2, though no DNA is available to test this call. TRBV21-1 constitutes a pseudogene. The CDR3 is 15 residues long. CDR3 residues: CASSKRSAGRETQYF.

The J gene is TRBJ2-7, the V gene TRBV20-1; TCRdb's D call of TRBD1 is untestable without DNA. This CDR3 region has 14 residues. Germline assignment: CDR1 DFQATT and CDR2 SNEGSKA (reference sequence). CDR3 region: CSARRTGFSYEQYF.

The chain couples TRBV12-3 or TRBV12-4 to TRBJ2-2. The CDR3 loop spans 13 amino acids. This CDR3 is CASRQKYTGELFF.

This chain uses TRBV3-1 with TRBJ2-2; the D call of TRBD2 rests on TCRdb alone, since no DNA is present to check it. CDR3 length: 17 amino acids. Germline V gives CDR1 LGHDT, CDR2 YNNKEL (reference sequence). The CDR3 here is CASSQGASGSPTGELFF.

The V call is TRBV7-9, the J call TRBJ2-5. Germline loops: CDR1 SEHNR, CDR2 FQNEAQ (reference sequence). The length of the CDR3 is 12 residues. The CDR3 region is CASSATEETQYF.

The chain recombines TRBV24-1 with TRBJ2-5; TCRdb's D call of TRBD1 is untestable without DNA. Germline V CDR1 and CDR2: KGHDR, SFDVKD. The CDR3 is 13 residues long. The CDR3 loop is CATGQGSGETQYF.

This chain joins TRBV7-2 and TRBJ1-2; the D call of TRBD1 rests on TCRdb alone, since no DNA is present to check it. The CDR3 has 15 residues. Germline CDR1 SGHTA, CDR2 FQGNSA. The CDR3: CASSPGTGQGYGYTF.

V is TRBV5-1 and J is TRBJ1-1; TCRdb names TRBD1, which stays unverified in the absence of DNA. CDR3 length equals 16 residues. The germline CDR1 and CDR2 sequences are SGHRS and YFSETQ. The CDR3 sequence is CASSLEQGGKGTEAFF.